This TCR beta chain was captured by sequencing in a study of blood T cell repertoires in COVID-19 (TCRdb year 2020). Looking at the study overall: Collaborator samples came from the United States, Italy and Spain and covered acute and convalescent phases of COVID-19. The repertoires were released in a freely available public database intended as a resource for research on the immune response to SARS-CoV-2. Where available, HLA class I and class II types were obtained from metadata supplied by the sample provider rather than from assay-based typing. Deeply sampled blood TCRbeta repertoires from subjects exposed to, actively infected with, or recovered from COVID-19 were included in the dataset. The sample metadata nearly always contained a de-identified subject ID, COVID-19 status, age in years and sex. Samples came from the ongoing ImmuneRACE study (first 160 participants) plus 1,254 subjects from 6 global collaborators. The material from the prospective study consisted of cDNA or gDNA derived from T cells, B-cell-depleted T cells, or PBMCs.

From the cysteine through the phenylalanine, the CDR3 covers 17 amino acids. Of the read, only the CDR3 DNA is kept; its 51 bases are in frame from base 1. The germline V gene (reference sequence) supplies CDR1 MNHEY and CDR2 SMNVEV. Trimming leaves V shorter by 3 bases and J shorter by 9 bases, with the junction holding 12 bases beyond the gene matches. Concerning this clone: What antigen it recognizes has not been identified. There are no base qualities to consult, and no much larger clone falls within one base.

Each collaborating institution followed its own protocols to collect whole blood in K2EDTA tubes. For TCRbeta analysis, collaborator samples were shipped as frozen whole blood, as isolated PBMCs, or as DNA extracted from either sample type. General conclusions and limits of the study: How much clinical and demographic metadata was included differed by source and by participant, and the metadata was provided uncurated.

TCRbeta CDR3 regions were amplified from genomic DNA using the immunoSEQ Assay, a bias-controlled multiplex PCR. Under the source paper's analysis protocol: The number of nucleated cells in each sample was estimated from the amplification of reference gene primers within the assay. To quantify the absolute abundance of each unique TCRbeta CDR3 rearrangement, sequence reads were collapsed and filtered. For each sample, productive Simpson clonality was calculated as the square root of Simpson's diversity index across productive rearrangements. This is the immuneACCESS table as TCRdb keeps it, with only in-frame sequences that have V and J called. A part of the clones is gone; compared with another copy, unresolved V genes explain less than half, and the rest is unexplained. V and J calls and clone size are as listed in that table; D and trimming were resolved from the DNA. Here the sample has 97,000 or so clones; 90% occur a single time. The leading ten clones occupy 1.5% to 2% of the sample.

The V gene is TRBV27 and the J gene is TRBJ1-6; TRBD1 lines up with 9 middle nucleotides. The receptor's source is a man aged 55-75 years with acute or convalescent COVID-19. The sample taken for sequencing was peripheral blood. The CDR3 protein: CASSFYHTGTGISPLHF. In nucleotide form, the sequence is TGTGCCAGCAGTTTCTACCATACCGGGACAGGGATTTCACCCCTCCACTTT.